These 11 T cell receptor beta chains were all obtained from the same sample, sequenced in a study of tumor T cells in aggressive B-cell lymphoma. Only in-frame clones appear in the TCRdb table, and some are missing; sequencing was by immunoSEQ multiplex PCR. This table holds some 5,000 clones, roughly 90% found once. Sequencing was done on a sample of tumor tissue. Receptors originate from an adult with diffuse large B cell lymphoma.

The chain couples TRBV11-2 to TRBJ2-7, with D maybe TRBD1 (5 bases). This CDR3 contains 13 residues. Germline V CDR1 and CDR2: SGHAT, FQNNGV. The V end lost 8 bases, the J end lost 1 base, and 12 bases lay between the germline ends. In DNA form, the CDR3 reads TGTGCCAGCGCAAGGACACGTTCCTACGAGCAGTACTTC. Protein: CASARTRSYEQYF. The variable domain in full, with the rest retrieved from reference TRBV11-2 and TRBJ2-7, is EAGVAQSPRYKIIEKRQSVAFWCNPISGHATLYWYQQILGQGPKLLIQFQNNGVVDDSQLPKDRFSAERLKGVDSTLKIQPAKLEDSAVYLCASARTRSYEQYFGPGTRLTVT.

The rearrangement uses TRBV4-3 and TRBJ1-2; D remains ambiguous. With 0 bases removed from V and 0 bases from J, the gap between germline ends came to 8 bases. Germline V gene data show CDR1 as LGHNA and CDR2 as YSLEER. The CDR3 runs to 15 residues. This CDR3 reads CASSQEEGSNYGYTF. The CDR3 DNA is TGCGCCAGCAGCCAAGAGGAGGGATCTAACTATGGCTACACCTTC.

CDR3 in amino acids: CASSLGTGIYGYTF. CDR3 DNA: TGTGCCAGCAGTCTAGGAACAGGAATCTATGGCTACACCTTC. The chain joins TRBV27 to TRBJ1-2, with D possibly matching TRBD1 (5 bases). CDR1 and CDR2 (germline): MNHEY, SMNVEV (reference sequence). This CDR3 contains 14 residues. V was shortened by 5 bases and J by 4 bases, with 14 bases between the two germline ends.

This sequence joins TRBV19 and TRBJ2-5, with D possibly matching TRBD2 (6 bases). CDR1 and CDR2 from the germline V gene are LNHDA and SQIVND (reference sequence). V was trimmed by 6 bases and J by 5 bases, leaving 16 bases between them. CDR3 length: 14 amino acids. The CDR3 reads CASSTLAAGETQYF. In nucleotides, the CDR3 is TGTGCCAGTAGCACATTGGCGGCGGGGGAGACCCAGTACTTC.

The V gene is TRBV30, the J gene TRBJ1-6; D is undetermined. Germline CDR1 reads GTSNPN; CDR2 reads SVGIG (reference sequence). CDR3 size: 13 residues. V was cut by 1 base and J by 7 bases, with 8 bases left in between. The CDR3 sequence: CAWSAWENSPLHF. In DNA form, the CDR3 reads TGTGCCTGGAGTGCGTGGGAGAATTCACCCCTCCACTTT.

Worth noting for this clone: At one end the junction does not follow the germline gene, possibly because of a read error. The chain joins TRBV5-1 to TRBJ1-2, with a tentative D call TRBD1 (5 bases). There are 12 residues in the CDR3. Germline V lookup: CDR1 SGHRS, CDR2 YFSETQ. This CDR3 is CTSSQESTVETF. Written as DNA, the CDR3 is TGCACCAGCAGCCAAGAATCGACAGTCGAAACCTTC.

CDR3: CASSLRGGGANTDTQYF. The CDR3 DNA sequence: TGTGCCAGCAGCTTAAGGGGCGGCGGGGCGAACACAGATACGCAGTATTTT. The J gene is TRBJ2-3, the V gene TRBV7-2; D is perhaps TRBD2 (6 bases). CDR1 SGHTA and CDR2 FQGNSA come from the germline V gene. This CDR3 has 17 residues. Trimming took off 2 bases at V and 2 bases at J, with 17 bases between the two ends.

Regarding this clone: One end of the junction varies from germline; a read error may be responsible. V gene TRBV5-1 combines with J gene TRBJ2-3; D call uncertain. The germline gives CDR1 SGHRS, CDR2 YFSETQ. The CDR3 is made up of 13 amino acids. The CDR3 reads CASSLISRDTQYF. The CDR3 DNA sequence: TGCGCCAGCAGCTTGATTAGCAGAGATACGCAGTATTTT.

As regards this clone: One end of the junction does not line up with germline, which may come from a read error. The CDR3 is CASSAKTDTYKQYF. In DNA form, the CDR3 reads TGTGCCAGCAGTGCAAAGACTGATACCTACAAGCAGTACTTC. The chain carries TRBV6-1 and TRBJ2-7, with no clear D. This CDR3 region has 14 residues. CDR1 is MNHNS, CDR2 SASEGT, per germline.

This rearrangement joins TRBV6-1 to TRBJ1-2; 7 positions match TRBD1. The CDR3 is made up of 14 amino acids. Germline CDR1 reads MNHNS; CDR2 reads SASEGT. V shed 5 bases, J shed 6 bases, and the junction held 9 bases outside the gene matches. The CDR3 protein is CASSRAGTANGYTF. In DNA form, the CDR3 reads TGTGCCAGCAGTCGAGCCGGGACAGCGAATGGCTACACCTTC.

V usage is TRBV11-2 and J usage is TRBJ1-2; a weak D match, TRBD1 (5 bases). Germline CDR1 SGHAT, CDR2 FQNNGV. This CDR3 spans 13 amino acids. V shed 3 bases and J shed 7 bases, with 12 bases lying between them. The CDR3 is CASSLAQGSGYTF. The CDR3 DNA sequence: TGTGCCAGCAGCTTGGCTCAGGGCTCTGGCTACACCTTC. Full variable domain (remainder filled in from reference TRBV11-2 and TRBJ1-2): EAGVAQSPRYKIIEKRQSVAFWCNPISGHATLYWYQQILGQGPKLLIQFQNNGVVDDSQLPKDRFSAERLKGVDSTLKIQPAKLEDSAVYLCASSLAQGSGYTFGSGTRLTVV.